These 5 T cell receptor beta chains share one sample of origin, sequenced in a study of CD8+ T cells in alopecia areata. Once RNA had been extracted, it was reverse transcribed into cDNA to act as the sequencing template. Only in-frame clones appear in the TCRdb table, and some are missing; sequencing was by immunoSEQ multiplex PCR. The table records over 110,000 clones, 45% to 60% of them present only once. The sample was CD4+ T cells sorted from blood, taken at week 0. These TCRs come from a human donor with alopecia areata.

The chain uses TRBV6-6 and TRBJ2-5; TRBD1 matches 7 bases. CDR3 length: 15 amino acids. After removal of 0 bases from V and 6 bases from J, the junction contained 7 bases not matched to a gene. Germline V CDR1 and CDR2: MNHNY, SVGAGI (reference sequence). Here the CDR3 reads CASSYSTGVVKTQYF. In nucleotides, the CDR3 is TGTGCCAGCAGTTACTCAACAGGGGTCGTAAAGACCCAGTACTTC.

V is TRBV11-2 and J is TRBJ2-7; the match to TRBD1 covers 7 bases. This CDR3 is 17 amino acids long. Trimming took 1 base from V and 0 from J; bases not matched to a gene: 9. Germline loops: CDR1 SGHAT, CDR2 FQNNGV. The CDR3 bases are TGTGCCAGCAGCTTAGCTGTAGGGACAGCAAACTCCTACGAGCAGTACTTC. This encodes CASSLAVGTANSYEQYF.

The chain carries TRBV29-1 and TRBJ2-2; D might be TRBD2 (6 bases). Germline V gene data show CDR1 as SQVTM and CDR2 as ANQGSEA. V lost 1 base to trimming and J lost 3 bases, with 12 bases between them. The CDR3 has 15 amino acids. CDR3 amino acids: CSVEVGGKHTGELFF. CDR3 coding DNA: TGCAGCGTTGAAGTTGGCGGGAAGCACACCGGGGAGCTGTTTTTT.

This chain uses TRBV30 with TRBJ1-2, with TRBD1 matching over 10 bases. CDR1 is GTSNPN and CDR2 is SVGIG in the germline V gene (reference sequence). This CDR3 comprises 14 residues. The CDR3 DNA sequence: TGTGCGGGGACAGGGGTTTTAGCTAACTATGGCTACACCTTC. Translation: CAGTGVLANYGYTF.

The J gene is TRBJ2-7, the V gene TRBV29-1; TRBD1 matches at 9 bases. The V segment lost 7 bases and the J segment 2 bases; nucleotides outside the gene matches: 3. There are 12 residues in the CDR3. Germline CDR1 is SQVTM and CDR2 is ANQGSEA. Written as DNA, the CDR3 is TGCAGCGGGCGGACAGGGGCCTACGAGCAGTACTTC. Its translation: CSGRTGAYEQYF.